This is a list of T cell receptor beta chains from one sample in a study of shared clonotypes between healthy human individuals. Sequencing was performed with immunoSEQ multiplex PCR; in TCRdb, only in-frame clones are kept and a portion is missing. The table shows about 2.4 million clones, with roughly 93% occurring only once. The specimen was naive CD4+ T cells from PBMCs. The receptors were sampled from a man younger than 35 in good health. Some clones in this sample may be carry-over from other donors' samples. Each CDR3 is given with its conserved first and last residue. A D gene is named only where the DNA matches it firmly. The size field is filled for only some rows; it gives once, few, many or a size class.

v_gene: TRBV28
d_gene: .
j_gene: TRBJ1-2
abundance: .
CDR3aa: CASSLRGTNYGYTF
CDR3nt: TGTGCCAGCAGTTTACGGGGTACTAACTATGGCTACACCTTC

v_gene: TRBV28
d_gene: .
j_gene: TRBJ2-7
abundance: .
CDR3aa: CASSLIGSPKDYEQYF
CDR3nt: TGTGCCAGCAGTTTAATAGGCAGCCCTAAGGACTACGAGCAGTACTTC

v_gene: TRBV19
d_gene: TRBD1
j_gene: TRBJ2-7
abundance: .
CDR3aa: CASSPMTGYIYEQYF
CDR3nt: TGTGCCAGTAGTCCAATGACAGGGTATATCTACGAGCAGTACTTC

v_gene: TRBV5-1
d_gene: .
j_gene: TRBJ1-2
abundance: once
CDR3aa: CASSKSRDGGLYGYTF
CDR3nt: TGCGCCAGCAGCAAAAGTAGGGACGGCGGGCTCTATGGCTACACCTTC

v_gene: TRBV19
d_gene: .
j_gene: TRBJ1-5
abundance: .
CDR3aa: CASSIVTGTQPQHF
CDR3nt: TGTGCCAGTAGTATAGTCACGGGAACTCAGCCCCAGCATTTT

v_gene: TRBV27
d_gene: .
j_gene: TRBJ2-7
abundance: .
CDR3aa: CASSFRDPYEQYF
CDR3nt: TGTGCCAGCAGTTTCAGGGACCCGTACGAGCAGTACTTC

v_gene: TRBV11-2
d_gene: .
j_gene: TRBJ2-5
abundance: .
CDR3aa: CASSFRQYQETQYF
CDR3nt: TGTGCCAGCAGCTTTCGCCAGTACCAAGAGACCCAGTACTTC

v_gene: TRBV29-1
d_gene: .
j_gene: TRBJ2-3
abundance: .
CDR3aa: CSVEWAGPTLDTQYF
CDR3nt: TGCAGCGTTGAATGGGCAGGGCCTACACTAGATACGCAGTATTTT

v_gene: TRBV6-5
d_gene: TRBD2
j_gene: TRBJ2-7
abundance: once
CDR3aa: CASSKGLAGVYEQYF
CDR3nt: TGTGCCAGCAGTAAGGGACTAGCGGGAGTCTACGAGCAGTACTTC

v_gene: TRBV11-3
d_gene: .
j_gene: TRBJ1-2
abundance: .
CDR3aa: CASSYHGVGYTF
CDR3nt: TGTGCCAGCAGCTACCACGGGGTAGGCTACACCTTC

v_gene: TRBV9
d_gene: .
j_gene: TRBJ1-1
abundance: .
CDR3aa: CASSTRQTMNTEAFF
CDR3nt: TGTGCCAGCAGCACTCGACAGACCATGAACACTGAAGCTTTCTTT

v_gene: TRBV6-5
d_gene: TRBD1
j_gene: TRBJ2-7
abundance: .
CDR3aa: CASMRQGVYEQYF
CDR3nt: TGTGCCAGCATGCGACAGGGGGTTTACGAGCAGTACTTC

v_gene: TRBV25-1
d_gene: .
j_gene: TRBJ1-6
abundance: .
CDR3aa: CASSEFGASGNSPLHF
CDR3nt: TGTGCCAGCAGTGAATTCGGTGCCTCCGGCAATTCACCCCTCCACTTT

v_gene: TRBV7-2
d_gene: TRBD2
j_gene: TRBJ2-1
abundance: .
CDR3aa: CASSPTLELALYNEQFF
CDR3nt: TGTGCCAGCAGCCCCACTCTCGAACTAGCGCTGTACAATGAGCAGTTCTTC

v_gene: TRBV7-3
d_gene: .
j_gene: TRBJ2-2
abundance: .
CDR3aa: CASARGVSTGELFF
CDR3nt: TGTGCCAGCGCGCGGGGAGTAAGCACCGGGGAGCTGTTTTTT

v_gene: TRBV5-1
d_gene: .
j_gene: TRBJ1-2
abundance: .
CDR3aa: CASSFPGVLESGYTF
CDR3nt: TGCGCCAGCAGCTTCCCGGGGGTGCTGGAAAGTGGCTACACCTTC

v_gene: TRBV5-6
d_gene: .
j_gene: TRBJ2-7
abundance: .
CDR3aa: CASSLASRGSAYEQYF
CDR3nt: TGTGCCAGCAGCTTAGCATCACGGGGCTCCGCCTACGAGCAGTACTTC

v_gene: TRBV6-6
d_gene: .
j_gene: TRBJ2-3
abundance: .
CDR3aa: CASSYGRKGTDTQYF
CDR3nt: TGTGCCAGCAGTTACGGGCGCAAGGGGACAGATACGCAGTATTTT

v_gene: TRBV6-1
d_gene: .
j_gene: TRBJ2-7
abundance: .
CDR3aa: CASSVLFRDYEQYF
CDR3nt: TGTGCCAGCAGTGTGTTGTTCAGGGACTACGAGCAGTACTTC

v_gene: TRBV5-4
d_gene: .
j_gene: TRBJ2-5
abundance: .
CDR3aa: CASSLFSGATETQYF
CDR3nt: TGTGCCAGCAGCTTGTTTTCAGGGGCAACGGAGACCCAGTACTTC

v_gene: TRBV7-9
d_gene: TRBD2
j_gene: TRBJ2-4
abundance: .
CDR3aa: CASSLAGTSGAGAKNIQYF
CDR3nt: TGTGCCAGCAGCTTAGCGGGGACTAGCGGGGCCGGGGCCAAAAACATTCAGTACTTC

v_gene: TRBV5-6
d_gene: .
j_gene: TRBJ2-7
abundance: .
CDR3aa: CASSLVQGTYEQYF
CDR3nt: TGTGCCAGCAGCTTGGTTCAGGGTACCTACGAGCAGTACTTC

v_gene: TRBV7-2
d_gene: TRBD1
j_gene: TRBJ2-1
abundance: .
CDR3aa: CASSLGRGTGAYNEQFF
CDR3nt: TGTGCCAGCAGCCTAGGAAGGGGGACAGGTGCCTACAATGAGCAGTTCTTC

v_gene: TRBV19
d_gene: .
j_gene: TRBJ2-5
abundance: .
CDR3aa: CASIGPRAETQYF
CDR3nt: TGTGCCAGTATCGGCCCCCGCGCAGAGACCCAGTACTTC

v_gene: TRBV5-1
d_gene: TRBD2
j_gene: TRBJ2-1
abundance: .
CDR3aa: CASTLAGVGGEQFF
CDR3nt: TGCGCCAGCACACTAGCGGGAGTAGGCGGTGAGCAGTTCTTC

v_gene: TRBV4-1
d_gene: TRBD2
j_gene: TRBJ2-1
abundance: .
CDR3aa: CASSQVSGINYNEQFF
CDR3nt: TGCGCCAGCAGCCAAGTCAGCGGGATAAACTACAATGAGCAGTTCTTC

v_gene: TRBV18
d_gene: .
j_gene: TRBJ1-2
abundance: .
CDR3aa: CASSPRRLAVANYGYTF
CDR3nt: TGTGCCAGCTCACCTCGTCGATTAGCGGTAGCTAACTATGGCTACACCTTC

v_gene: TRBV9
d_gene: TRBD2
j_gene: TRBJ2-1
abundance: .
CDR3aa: CASSVASGSLNHNEQFF
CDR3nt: TGTGCCAGCAGCGTAGCTAGCGGGAGTTTAAACCACAATGAGCAGTTCTTC

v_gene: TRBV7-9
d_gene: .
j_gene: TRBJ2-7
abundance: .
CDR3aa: CASSETGTGGGSYEQYF
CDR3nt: TGTGCCAGCAGCGAAACGGGGACGGGTGGCGGGTCCTACGAGCAGTACTTC

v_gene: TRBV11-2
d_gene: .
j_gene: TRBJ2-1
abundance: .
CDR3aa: CASSQDNWDPAQYHEQFF
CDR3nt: TGTGCCAGCAGCCAAGATAATTGGGACCCGGCCCAATACCATGAGCAGTTCTTC

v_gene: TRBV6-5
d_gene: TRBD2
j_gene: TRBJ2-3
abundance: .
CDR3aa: CASERGGSTDTQYF
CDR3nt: TGTGCCAGCGAACGGGGGGGGAGCACAGATACGCAGTATTTT

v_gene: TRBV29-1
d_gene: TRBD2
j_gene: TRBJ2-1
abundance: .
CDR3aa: CSVAFGMLAGGANEQFF
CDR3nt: TGCAGCGTTGCGTTCGGAATGCTAGCGGGAGGCGCGAATGAGCAGTTCTTC

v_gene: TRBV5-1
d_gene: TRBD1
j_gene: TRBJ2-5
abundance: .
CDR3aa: CASSFLGTEQETQYF
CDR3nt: TGCGCCAGCAGCTTCCTCGGGACAGAGCAAGAGACCCAGTACTTC

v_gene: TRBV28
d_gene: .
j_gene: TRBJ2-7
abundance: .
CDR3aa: CASSRKIKYEQYF
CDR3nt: TGTGCCAGCTCACGGAAGATTAAGTACGAGCAGTACTTC

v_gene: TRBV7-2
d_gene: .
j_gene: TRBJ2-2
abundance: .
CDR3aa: CASSLDRGANTGELFF
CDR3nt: TGTGCCAGCAGCTTAGATAGGGGGGCGAACACCGGGGAGCTGTTTTTT

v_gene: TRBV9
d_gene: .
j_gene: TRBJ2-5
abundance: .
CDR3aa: CASSAQGTETQYF
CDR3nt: TGTGCCAGCAGCGCACAGGGAACCGAGACCCAGTACTTC

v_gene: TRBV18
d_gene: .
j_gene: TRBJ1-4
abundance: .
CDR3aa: CASSRWGGEKLFF
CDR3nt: TGTGCCAGCTCCCGGTGGGGGGGCGAAAAACTGTTTTTT

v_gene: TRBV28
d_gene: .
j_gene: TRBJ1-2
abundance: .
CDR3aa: CASSLGFGSPHGYTF
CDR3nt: TGTGCCAGCAGTTTAGGTTTCGGGTCCCCGCATGGCTACACCTTC

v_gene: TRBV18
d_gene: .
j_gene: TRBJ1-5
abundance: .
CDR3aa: CASSPQGTGSNQPQHF
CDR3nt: TGTGCCAGCTCACCACAGGGAACGGGGAGCAATCAGCCCCAGCATTTT

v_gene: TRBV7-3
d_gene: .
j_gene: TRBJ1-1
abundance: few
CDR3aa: CASSLGVTGMTEAFF
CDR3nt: TGTGCCAGCAGCTTAGGTGTAACGGGCATGACTGAAGCTTTCTTT

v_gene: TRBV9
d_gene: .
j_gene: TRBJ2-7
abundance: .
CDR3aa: CASSVGGQFYEQYF
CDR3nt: TGTGCCAGCAGCGTAGGCGGGCAGTTCTACGAGCAGTACTTC

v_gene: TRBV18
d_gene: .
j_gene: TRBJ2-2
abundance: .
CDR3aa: CASSPGGPNTGELFF
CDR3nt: TGTGCCAGCTCACCAGGCGGGCCGAACACCGGGGAGCTGTTTTTT

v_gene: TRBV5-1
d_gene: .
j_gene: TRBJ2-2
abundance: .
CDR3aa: CASSLVPRIWELFF
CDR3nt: TGCGCCAGCAGTTTGGTTCCTCGTATATGGGAGCTGTTTTTT

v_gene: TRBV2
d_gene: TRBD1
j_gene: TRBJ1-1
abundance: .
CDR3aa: CASSVKGANTEAFF
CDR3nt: TGTGCCAGCAGTGTTAAGGGGGCGAACACTGAAGCTTTCTTT

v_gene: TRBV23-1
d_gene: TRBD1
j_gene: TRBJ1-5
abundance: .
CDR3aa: CASSRGTANSNQPQHF
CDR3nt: TGCGCCAGCAGCCGAGGGACAGCGAATAGCAATCAGCCCCAGCATTTT

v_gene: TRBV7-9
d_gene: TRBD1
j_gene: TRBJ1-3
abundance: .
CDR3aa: CASSPQGKSGNTIYF
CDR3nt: TGTGCCAGCAGCCCACAGGGGAAGTCTGGAAACACCATATATTTT

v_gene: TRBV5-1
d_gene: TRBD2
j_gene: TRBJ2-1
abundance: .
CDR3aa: CASSRGTSGRNYNEQFF
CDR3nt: TGCGCCAGCAGCCGAGGGACTAGCGGCCGAAACTACAATGAGCAGTTCTTC

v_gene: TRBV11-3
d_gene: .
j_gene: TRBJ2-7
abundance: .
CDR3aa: CASSLGRGTAEQYF
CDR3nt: TGTGCCAGCAGCTTAGGGAGGGGCACGGCGGAGCAGTACTTC